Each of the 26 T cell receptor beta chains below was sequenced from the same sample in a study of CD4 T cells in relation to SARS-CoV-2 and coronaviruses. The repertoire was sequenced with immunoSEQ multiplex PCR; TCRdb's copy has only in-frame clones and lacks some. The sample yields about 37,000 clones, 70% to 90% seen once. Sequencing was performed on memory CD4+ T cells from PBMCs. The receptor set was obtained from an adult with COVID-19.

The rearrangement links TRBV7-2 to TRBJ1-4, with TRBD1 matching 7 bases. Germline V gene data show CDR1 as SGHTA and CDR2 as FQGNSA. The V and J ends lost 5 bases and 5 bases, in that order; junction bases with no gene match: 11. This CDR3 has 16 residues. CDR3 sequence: CASSLNRQGNNEKLFF. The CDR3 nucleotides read TGTGCCAGCAGCCTAAACCGACAGGGTAACAATGAAAAACTGTTTTTT. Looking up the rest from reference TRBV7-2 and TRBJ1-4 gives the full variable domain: GAGVSQSPSNKVTEKGKDVELRCDPISGHTALYWYRQSLGQGLEFLIYFQGNSAPDKSGLPSDRFSAERTGGSVSTLTIQRTQQEDSAVYLCASSLNRQGNNEKLFFGSGTQLSVL.

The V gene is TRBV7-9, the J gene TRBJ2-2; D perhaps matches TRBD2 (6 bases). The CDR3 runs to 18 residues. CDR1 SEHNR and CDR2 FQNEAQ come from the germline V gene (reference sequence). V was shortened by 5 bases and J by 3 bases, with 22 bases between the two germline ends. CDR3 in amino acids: CASSPTRREVGYTGELFF. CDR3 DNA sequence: TGTGCCAGCAGCCCTACCAGGAGGGAGGTAGGATACACCGGGGAGCTGTTTTTT.

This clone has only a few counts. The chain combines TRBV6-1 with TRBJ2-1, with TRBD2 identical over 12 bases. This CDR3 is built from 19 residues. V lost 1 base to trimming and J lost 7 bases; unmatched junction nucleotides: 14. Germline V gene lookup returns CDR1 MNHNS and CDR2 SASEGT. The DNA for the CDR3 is TGTGCCAGCAGTGAAGAGTTGGTGACACGGCTAGCGGGGGGGAATGAGCAGTTCTTC. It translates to CASSEELVTRLAGGNEQFF.

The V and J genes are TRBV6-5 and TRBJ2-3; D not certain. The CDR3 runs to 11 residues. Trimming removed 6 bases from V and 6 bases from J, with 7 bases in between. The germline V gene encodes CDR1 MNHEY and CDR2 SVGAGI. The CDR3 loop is CASRSLDTQYF. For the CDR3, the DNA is TGTGCCAGCAGGTCTTTGGATACGCAGTATTTT.

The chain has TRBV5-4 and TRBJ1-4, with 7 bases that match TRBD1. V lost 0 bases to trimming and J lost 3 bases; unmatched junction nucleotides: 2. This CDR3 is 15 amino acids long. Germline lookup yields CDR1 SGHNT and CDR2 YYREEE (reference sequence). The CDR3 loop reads CASSLGTGSNEKLFF. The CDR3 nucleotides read TGTGCCAGCAGCTTGGGGACAGGCTCTAATGAAAAACTGTTTTTT.

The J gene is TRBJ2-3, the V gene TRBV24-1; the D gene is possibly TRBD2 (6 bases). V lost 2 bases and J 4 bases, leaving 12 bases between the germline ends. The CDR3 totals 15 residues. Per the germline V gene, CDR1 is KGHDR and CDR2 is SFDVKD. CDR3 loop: CATSDSRGASDTQYF. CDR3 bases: TGTGCCACCAGTGATTCCCGCGGGGCCTCAGATACGCAGTATTTT.

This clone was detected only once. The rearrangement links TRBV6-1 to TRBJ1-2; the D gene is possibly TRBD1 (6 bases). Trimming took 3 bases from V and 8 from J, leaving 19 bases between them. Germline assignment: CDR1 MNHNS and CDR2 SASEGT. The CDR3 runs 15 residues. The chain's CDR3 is CASSDHRTDLWGYTF. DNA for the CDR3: TGTGCCAGCAGTGATCATCGGACAGATCTTTGGGGCTACACCTTC.

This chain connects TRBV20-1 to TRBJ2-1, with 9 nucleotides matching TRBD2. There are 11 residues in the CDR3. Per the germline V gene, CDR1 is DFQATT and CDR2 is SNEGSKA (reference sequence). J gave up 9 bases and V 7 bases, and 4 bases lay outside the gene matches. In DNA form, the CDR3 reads TGCAGTGTGCTAGCGGGAAGTGAGCAGTTCTTC. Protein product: CSVLAGSEQFF.

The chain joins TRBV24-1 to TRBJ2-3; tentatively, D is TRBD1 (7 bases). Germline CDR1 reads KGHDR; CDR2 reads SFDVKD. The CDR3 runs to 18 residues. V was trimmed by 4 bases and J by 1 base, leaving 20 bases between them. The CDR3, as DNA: TGTGCCACCAGTGAAGGCGGGGCGACAGGGCAAGGCACAGATACGCAGTATTTT. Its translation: CATSEGGATGQGTDTQYF.

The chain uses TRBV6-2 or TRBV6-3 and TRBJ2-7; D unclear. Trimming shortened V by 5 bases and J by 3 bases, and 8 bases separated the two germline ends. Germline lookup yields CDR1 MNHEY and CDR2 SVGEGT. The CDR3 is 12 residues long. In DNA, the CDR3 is TGTGCCAGCAGTCGGAATAACTACGAGCAGTACTTC. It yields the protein CASSRNNYEQYF.

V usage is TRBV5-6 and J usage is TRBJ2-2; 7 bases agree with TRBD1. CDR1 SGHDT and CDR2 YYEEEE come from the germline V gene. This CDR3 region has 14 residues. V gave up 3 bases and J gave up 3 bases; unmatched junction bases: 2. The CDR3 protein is CASSWDRYTGELFF. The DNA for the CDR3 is TGTGCCAGCAGCTGGGACAGATACACCGGGGAGCTGTTTTTT.

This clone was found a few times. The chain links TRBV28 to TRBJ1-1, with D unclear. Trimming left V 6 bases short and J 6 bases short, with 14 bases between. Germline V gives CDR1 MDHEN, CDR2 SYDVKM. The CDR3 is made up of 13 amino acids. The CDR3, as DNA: TGTGCCAGCAGGTTGCAGGAGTGGGCTGAAGCTTTCTTT. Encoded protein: CASRLQEWAEAFF.

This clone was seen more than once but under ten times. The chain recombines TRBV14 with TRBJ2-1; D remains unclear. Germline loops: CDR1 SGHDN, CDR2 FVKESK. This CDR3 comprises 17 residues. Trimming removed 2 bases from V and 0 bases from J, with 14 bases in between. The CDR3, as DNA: TGTGCCAGCAGCCAAAGCCTACAATTTAGCTCCTACAATGAGCAGTTCTTC. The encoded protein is CASSQSLQFSSYNEQFF.

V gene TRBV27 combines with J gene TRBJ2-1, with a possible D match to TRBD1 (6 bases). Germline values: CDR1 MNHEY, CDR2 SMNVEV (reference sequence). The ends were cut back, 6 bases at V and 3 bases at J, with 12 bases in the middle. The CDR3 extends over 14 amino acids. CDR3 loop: CASSLQGGYNEQFF. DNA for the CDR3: TGTGCCAGCAGCCTACAGGGTGGCTACAATGAGCAGTTCTTC.

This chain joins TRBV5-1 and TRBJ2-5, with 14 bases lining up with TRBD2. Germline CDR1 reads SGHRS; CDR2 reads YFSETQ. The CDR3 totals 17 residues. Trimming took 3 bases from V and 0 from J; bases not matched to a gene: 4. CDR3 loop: CASSSGLAGGNQETQYF. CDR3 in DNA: TGCGCCAGCAGCTCAGGACTAGCGGGGGGAAACCAAGAGACCCAGTACTTC.

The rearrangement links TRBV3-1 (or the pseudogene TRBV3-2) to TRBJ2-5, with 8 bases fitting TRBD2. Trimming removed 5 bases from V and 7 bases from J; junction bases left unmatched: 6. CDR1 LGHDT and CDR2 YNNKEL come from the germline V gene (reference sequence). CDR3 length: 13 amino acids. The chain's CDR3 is CASSAGTSRTQYF. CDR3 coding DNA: TGTGCCAGCAGCGCTGGGACTAGTCGGACCCAGTACTTC.

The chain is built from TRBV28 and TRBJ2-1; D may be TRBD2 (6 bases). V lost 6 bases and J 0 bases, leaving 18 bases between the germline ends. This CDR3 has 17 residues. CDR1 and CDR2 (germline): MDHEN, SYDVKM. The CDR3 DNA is TGTGCCAGCAGCTACCTCCTAGCGTCTAGCTCCTACAATGAGCAGTTCTTC. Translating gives CASSYLLASSSYNEQFF.

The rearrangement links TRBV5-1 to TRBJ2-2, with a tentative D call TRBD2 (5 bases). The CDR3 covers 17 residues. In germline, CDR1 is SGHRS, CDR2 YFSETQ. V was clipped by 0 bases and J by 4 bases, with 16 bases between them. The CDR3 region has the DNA TGCGCCAGCAGCTTGGGGGCGGGCCCGGGGAGCACCGGGGAGCTGTTTTTT. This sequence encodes CASSLGAGPGSTGELFF.

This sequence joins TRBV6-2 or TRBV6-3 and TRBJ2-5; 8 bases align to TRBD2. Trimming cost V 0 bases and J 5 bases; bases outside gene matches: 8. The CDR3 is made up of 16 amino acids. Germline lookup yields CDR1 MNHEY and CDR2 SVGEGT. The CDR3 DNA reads TGTGCCAGCAGTTACTCGGAGCGGGAGTTTCTCGAGACCCAGTACTTC. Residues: CASSYSEREFLETQYF.

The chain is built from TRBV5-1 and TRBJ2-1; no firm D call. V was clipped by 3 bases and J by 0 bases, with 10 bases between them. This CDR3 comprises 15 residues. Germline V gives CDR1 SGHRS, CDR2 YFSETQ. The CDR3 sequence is CASSSDPGSYNEQFF. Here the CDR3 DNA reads TGCGCCAGCAGCTCGGATCCAGGCTCCTACAATGAGCAGTTCTTC.

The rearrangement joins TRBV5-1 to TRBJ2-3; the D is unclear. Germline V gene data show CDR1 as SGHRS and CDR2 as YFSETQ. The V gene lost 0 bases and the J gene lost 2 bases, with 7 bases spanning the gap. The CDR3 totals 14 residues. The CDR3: CASSLGQDTDTQYF. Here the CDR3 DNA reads TGCGCCAGCAGCTTGGGACAAGACACAGATACGCAGTATTTT.

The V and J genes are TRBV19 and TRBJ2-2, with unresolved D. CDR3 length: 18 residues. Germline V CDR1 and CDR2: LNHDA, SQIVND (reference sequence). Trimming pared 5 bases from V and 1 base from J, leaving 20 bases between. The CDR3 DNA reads TGTGCCAGTAGTCGAACCTCCACTGGACCCATGAACACCGGGGAGCTGTTTTTT. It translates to CASSRTSTGPMNTGELFF.

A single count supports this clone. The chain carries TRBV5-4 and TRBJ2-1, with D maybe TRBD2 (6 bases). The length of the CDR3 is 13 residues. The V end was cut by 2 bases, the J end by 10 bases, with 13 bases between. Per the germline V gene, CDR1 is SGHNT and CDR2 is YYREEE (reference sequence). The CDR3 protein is CASSLPGSEEQFF. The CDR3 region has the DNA TGTGCCAGCAGCTTACCCGGGAGCGAGGAGCAGTTCTTC.

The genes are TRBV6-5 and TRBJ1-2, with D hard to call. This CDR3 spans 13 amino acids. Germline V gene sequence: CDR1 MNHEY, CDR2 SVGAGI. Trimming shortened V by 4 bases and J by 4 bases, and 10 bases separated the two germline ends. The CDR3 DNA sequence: TGTGCCAGCAGTTCAAGGGTGGGCTATGGCTACACCTTC. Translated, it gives CASSSRVGYGYTF.

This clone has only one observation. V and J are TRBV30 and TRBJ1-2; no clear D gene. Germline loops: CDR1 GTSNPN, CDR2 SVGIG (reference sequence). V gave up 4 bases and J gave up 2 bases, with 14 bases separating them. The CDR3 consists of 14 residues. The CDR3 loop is CAWISGIGNYGYTF. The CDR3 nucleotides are TGTGCCTGGATATCTGGGATTGGGAACTATGGCTACACCTTC.

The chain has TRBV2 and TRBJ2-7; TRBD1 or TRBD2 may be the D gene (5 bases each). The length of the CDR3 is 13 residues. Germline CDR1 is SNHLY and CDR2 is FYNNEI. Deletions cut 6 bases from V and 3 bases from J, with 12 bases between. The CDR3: CASSPGPHYEQYF. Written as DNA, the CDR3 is TGTGCCAGCAGCCCGGGACCGCACTACGAGCAGTACTTC.